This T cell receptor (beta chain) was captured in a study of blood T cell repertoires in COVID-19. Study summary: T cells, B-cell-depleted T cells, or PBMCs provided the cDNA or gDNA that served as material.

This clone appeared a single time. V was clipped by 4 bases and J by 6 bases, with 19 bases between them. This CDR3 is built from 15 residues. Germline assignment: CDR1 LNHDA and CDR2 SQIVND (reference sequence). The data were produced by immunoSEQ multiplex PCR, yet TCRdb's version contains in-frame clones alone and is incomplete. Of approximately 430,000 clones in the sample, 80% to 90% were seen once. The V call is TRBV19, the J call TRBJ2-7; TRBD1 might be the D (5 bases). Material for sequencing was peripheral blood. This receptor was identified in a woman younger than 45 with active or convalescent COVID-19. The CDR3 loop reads CASSSPSSGSGEQYF. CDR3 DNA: TGTGCCAGTAGTAGTCCCTCCTCAGGGTCGGGCGAGCAGTACTTC.